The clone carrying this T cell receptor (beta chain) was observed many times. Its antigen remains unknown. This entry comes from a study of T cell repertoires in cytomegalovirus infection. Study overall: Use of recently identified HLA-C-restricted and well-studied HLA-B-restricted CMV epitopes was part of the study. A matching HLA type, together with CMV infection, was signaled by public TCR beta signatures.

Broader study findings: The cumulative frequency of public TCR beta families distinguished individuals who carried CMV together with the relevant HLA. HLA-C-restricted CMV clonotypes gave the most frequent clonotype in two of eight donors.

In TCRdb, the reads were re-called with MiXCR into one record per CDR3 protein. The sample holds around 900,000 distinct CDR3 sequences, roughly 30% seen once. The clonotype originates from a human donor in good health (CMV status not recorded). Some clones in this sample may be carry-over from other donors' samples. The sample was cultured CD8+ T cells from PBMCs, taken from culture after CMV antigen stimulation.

The CDR3 region is CASRHGGNTEAFF. DNA for the CDR3: TGTGCCAGCAGGCATGGAGGGAACACTGAAGCTTTCTTT. The V and J genes are TRBV12-3 or TRBV12-4 and TRBJ1-1; D is uncertain. The V end lost 6 bases, the J end lost 1 base, and 9 bases lay between the germline ends. CDR3 length: 13 residues.